Listed below are T cell receptor beta chains from one sample, sequenced in a study of shared clonotypes between healthy human individuals. Sequencing used immunoSEQ multiplex PCR; TCRdb keeps in-frame clones, though not all of them. The data show about 1 million clones, approximately 72% seen once. The sequenced sample was memory CD4+ T cells sorted from blood. The source is a man aged 18 to 30 in good health. CDR3s include the opening cysteine and the closing phenylalanine or tryptophan. Fields, in order: CDR3 DNA, CDR3 protein, V gene, D gene, clone size, J gene. A D gene is named only where the DNA matches it firmly. Only part of the rows carry a size: once, few, many, or a class if the clone is expanded.

CDR3nt: TGCGCCAGCAGCCAAGTTGCTTCAGAGACCCAGTACTTC; CDR3aa: CASSQVASETQYF; v_gene: TRBV4-3; d_gene: -; abundance: -; j_gene: TRBJ2-5
CDR3nt: TGTGCCAGTAGTCCTGGACAGCAAGAGACCCAGTACTTC; CDR3aa: CASSPGQQETQYF; v_gene: TRBV19; d_gene: -; abundance: -; j_gene: TRBJ2-5
CDR3nt: TGTGCCAGCAGCTTCCAATCACAGGGGAAGGAGACCCAGTACTTC; CDR3aa: CASSFQSQGKETQYF; v_gene: TRBV7-9; d_gene: TRBD1; abundance: -; j_gene: TRBJ2-5
CDR3nt: TGTGCCAGCAGTTACTCTTTGGGAGATGAGACCCAGTACTTC; CDR3aa: CASSYSLGDETQYF; v_gene: TRBV6-5; d_gene: -; abundance: -; j_gene: TRBJ2-5
CDR3nt: TGTGCCAGCAGCTTATCGACAGCTCACTACAATGAGCAGTTCTTC; CDR3aa: CASSLSTAHYNEQFF; v_gene: TRBV7-3; d_gene: -; abundance: -; j_gene: TRBJ2-1
CDR3nt: TGTGCCAGTAGTATAGCACAGCAAGAGACCCAGTACTTC; CDR3aa: CASSIAQQETQYF; v_gene: TRBV19; d_gene: -; abundance: -; j_gene: TRBJ2-5
CDR3nt: TGCGCCAGCAGCACGGGACAGGACTTGAACACTGAAGCTTTCTTT; CDR3aa: CASSTGQDLNTEAFF; v_gene: TRBV5-1; d_gene: TRBD1; abundance: once; j_gene: TRBJ1-1
CDR3nt: TGTGCCAGCAGTGACGCGCACATAGGGACCTACGAGCAGTACTTC; CDR3aa: CASSDAHIGTYEQYF; v_gene: TRBV6-1; d_gene: -; abundance: few; j_gene: TRBJ2-7
CDR3nt: TGTGCCAGCAGTGAAACAGGGCGCAATCAGCCCCAGCATTTT; CDR3aa: CASSETGRNQPQHF; v_gene: TRBV2; d_gene: -; abundance: few; j_gene: TRBJ1-5
CDR3nt: TGTGCCAGCGGTCCCGAGGGGACGGCGTATCAGCCCCAGCATTTT; CDR3aa: CASGPEGTAYQPQHF; v_gene: TRBV6-5; d_gene: -; abundance: -; j_gene: TRBJ1-5
CDR3nt: TGTGCCAGCAGTCGATACATCAGCGGGGGAGAAGCTTTCTTT; CDR3aa: CASSRYISGGEAFF; v_gene: TRBV2; d_gene: -; abundance: -; j_gene: TRBJ1-1
CDR3nt: TGCGCCAGCAGCTTGGACAGGGGCCATTCACCCCTCCACTTT; CDR3aa: CASSLDRGHSPLHF; v_gene: TRBV5-1; d_gene: TRBD1; abundance: -; j_gene: TRBJ1-6
CDR3nt: TGCGCCAGCAGACTTTACACAGGGGGCGGAAACACCGGGGAGCTGTTTTTT; CDR3aa: CASRLYTGGGNTGELFF; v_gene: TRBV4-1; d_gene: TRBD1; abundance: -; j_gene: TRBJ2-2
CDR3nt: TGTGCCAGCAGTTTAAGGGGGATTGGAAATTCACCCCTCCACTTT; CDR3aa: CASSLRGIGNSPLHF; v_gene: TRBV28; d_gene: -; abundance: -; j_gene: TRBJ1-6
CDR3nt: TGTGCCAGCAGCTTCGGGACAGGGGATAGTGAAAAACTGTTTTTT; CDR3aa: CASSFGTGDSEKLFF; v_gene: TRBV7-8; d_gene: TRBD1; abundance: -; j_gene: TRBJ1-4
CDR3nt: TGTGCCTGGAGTGTTGACACTGAAGCTTTCTTT; CDR3aa: CAWSVDTEAFF; v_gene: TRBV30; d_gene: -; abundance: few; j_gene: TRBJ1-1
CDR3nt: TGCGCCAGCAGCTTGGGAACTCCGAGAGGTAATGAGCAGTTCTTC; CDR3aa: CASSLGTPRGNEQFF; v_gene: TRBV5-1; d_gene: -; abundance: -; j_gene: TRBJ2-1
CDR3nt: TGTGCCAGCAGTGATTCATTAGCGGAAGCAGAGACCCAGTACTTC; CDR3aa: CASSDSLAEAETQYF; v_gene: TRBV9; d_gene: -; abundance: -; j_gene: TRBJ2-5
CDR3nt: TGTGCCAGCACCGCAAGGGGGGGCTACACCTTC; CDR3aa: CASTARGGYTF; v_gene: TRBV5-6; d_gene: -; abundance: -; j_gene: TRBJ1-2
CDR3nt: TGTGCCAGTCAACCGAGCGGGAGAGCCGATACGCAGTATTTT; CDR3aa: CASQPSGRADTQYF; v_gene: TRBV19; d_gene: TRBD2; abundance: -; j_gene: TRBJ2-3
CDR3nt: TGTGCCAGCAGCTTAGTCCCAGGGCCTAATCAGCCCCAGCATTTT; CDR3aa: CASSLVPGPNQPQHF; v_gene: TRBV7-2; d_gene: -; abundance: once; j_gene: TRBJ1-5
CDR3nt: TGTGCCAGCAGGGGGGACAGGTCCTACGAGCAGTACTTC; CDR3aa: CASRGDRSYEQYF; v_gene: TRBV6-1; d_gene: TRBD1; abundance: once; j_gene: TRBJ2-7
CDR3nt: TGTGCCAGAAACTCTAGCGGGGGGGCTGCAGATACGCAGTATTTT; CDR3aa: CARNSSGGAADTQYF; v_gene: TRBV6-1; d_gene: TRBD2; abundance: -; j_gene: TRBJ2-3
CDR3nt: TGTGCCAGCACTTCGGAGGTTAAGGAGCAGTTCTTC; CDR3aa: CASTSEVKEQFF; v_gene: TRBV28; d_gene: -; abundance: -; j_gene: TRBJ2-1
CDR3nt: TGTGCCAGCAGCCACCAAAAAAGGACTGGCACAGATACGCAGTATTTT; CDR3aa: CASSHQKRTGTDTQYF; v_gene: TRBV7-2; d_gene: -; abundance: -; j_gene: TRBJ2-3
CDR3nt: TGTGCCTGGAGCCTCATCCAGGGTATTGGGACCCAGTACTTC; CDR3aa: CAWSLIQGIGTQYF; v_gene: TRBV30; d_gene: -; abundance: -; j_gene: TRBJ2-5
CDR3nt: TGTGCCTGGGGCCCCAACCAAGAGACCCAGTACTTC; CDR3aa: CAWGPNQETQYF; v_gene: TRBV30; d_gene: -; abundance: -; j_gene: TRBJ2-5
CDR3nt: TGTGCCAGTAGCAAGACAGGGGCTGGGGCCAACGTCCTGACTTTC; CDR3aa: CASSKTGAGANVLTF; v_gene: TRBV19; d_gene: TRBD1; abundance: -; j_gene: TRBJ2-6
CDR3nt: TGCAGCGTCAAATCAGGGAACACTGAAGCTTTCTTT; CDR3aa: CSVKSGNTEAFF; v_gene: TRBV29-1; d_gene: -; abundance: once; j_gene: TRBJ1-1
CDR3nt: TGCGCCAGCAGCCCCGGGGAGGGGGACATTCATTCACCCCTCCACTTT; CDR3aa: CASSPGEGDIHSPLHF; v_gene: TRBV4-1; d_gene: -; abundance: -; j_gene: TRBJ1-6
CDR3nt: TGTGCCAGCAGCCAAACCCCTTGGGTCTCCGGAGCTCAGTACTTC; CDR3aa: CASSQTPWVSGAQYF; v_gene: TRBV6-6; d_gene: -; abundance: -; j_gene: TRBJ2-4
CDR3nt: TGTGCCAGCAGCTTCGGTCATCCCGGAAACACCATATATTTT; CDR3aa: CASSFGHPGNTIYF; v_gene: TRBV28; d_gene: -; abundance: -; j_gene: TRBJ1-3
CDR3nt: TGCGCCAGCAGCTTCGGACCTGTCGCAGATACGCAGTATTTT; CDR3aa: CASSFGPVADTQYF; v_gene: TRBV5-1; d_gene: -; abundance: many; j_gene: TRBJ2-3
CDR3nt: TGTGCCAGCAGTCCCCAGGCCACCACAGGGGTCGAGCAGTACTTC; CDR3aa: CASSPQATTGVEQYF; v_gene: TRBV27; d_gene: TRBD1; abundance: -; j_gene: TRBJ2-7
CDR3nt: TGTGCCAGCAGAAAGGGACAGACATCCTACGAGCAGTACTTC; CDR3aa: CASRKGQTSYEQYF; v_gene: TRBV2; d_gene: TRBD1; abundance: -; j_gene: TRBJ2-7
CDR3nt: TGTGCCACCAGCTTAGGACTAGCGGCTTACGAGCAGTACTTC; CDR3aa: CATSLGLAAYEQYF; v_gene: TRBV15; d_gene: TRBD2; abundance: -; j_gene: TRBJ2-7
CDR3nt: TGTGCCAGCAGCTTACAGGGTGGGGATTCACCCCTCCACTTT; CDR3aa: CASSLQGGDSPLHF; v_gene: TRBV7-2; d_gene: -; abundance: -; j_gene: TRBJ1-6
CDR3nt: TGTGCCAGCAGCGGGACTAGCGCCCTGGTTGTCTCACTTCACGAGACCCAGTACTTC; CDR3aa: CASSGTSALVVSLHETQYF; v_gene: TRBV2; d_gene: TRBD2; abundance: -; j_gene: TRBJ2-5
CDR3nt: TGTGCCTGGATACGAGGACTCGGGGGTTCGGATACGCAGTATTTT; CDR3aa: CAWIRGLGGSDTQYF; v_gene: TRBV30; d_gene: -; abundance: -; j_gene: TRBJ2-3
CDR3nt: TGTGCCAGTAGTAGTCTGGGGGTGAGCTCTGGAAACACCATATATTTT; CDR3aa: CASSSLGVSSGNTIYF; v_gene: TRBV19; d_gene: -; abundance: -; j_gene: TRBJ1-3
CDR3nt: TGTGCCAGCAGATCACCGGGACAGGGGACAGATACGCAGTATTTT; CDR3aa: CASRSPGQGTDTQYF; v_gene: TRBV5-4; d_gene: TRBD1; abundance: -; j_gene: TRBJ2-3
CDR3nt: TGTGCCAGTACCTTGAGGGGGACAGGTAATCAGCCCCAGCATTTT; CDR3aa: CASTLRGTGNQPQHF; v_gene: TRBV19; d_gene: TRBD1; abundance: few; j_gene: TRBJ1-5
CDR3nt: TGTGCCAGCAGTGAAGGGCAGGTTGGCGGTACGCAGTATTTT; CDR3aa: CASSEGQVGGTQYF; v_gene: TRBV6-1; d_gene: -; abundance: -; j_gene: TRBJ2-3
CDR3nt: TGTGCCAGCAGTGGGGAGCGGGGCTACGAGCAGTACTTC; CDR3aa: CASSGERGYEQYF; v_gene: TRBV2; d_gene: TRBD2; abundance: -; j_gene: TRBJ2-7
CDR3nt: TGTGCCAGCAGCTTGGGACACGGCGCGAATGAGCAGTTCTTC; CDR3aa: CASSLGHGANEQFF; v_gene: TRBV5-6; d_gene: -; abundance: -; j_gene: TRBJ2-1